A selection of T cell receptor beta chains follows, all from one sample in a study of T cell responses to AZD1222 COVID-19 vaccine. Data came from immunoSEQ multiplex PCR; TCRdb stores just in-frame clones and leaves some out. This table holds around 110,000 clones, about 88% found once. Sequences were derived from peripheral blood, sampled on day 0 of AZD1222 vaccination. All receptors come from an adult in good health. Each CDR3 is given with its conserved first and last residue. Fields, in order: D gene, J gene, V gene, clone size, CDR3 DNA, CDR3 protein. A D gene is named only where the DNA matches it firmly. Some rows mark clone size as missing; the rest say once, few, many or name a class of expanded clone.

D gene: NA; J gene: TRBJ1-2; V gene: TRBV28; clone size: NA; CDR3 DNA: TGTGCCAGCACCCCGGTTCGGTTGGCTGGCTACACCTTC; CDR3 protein: CASTPVRLAGYTF
D gene: TRBD1; J gene: TRBJ1-6; V gene: TRBV7-8; clone size: NA; CDR3 DNA: TGTGCCAGCAGGGCACAGGGGATGCATAATTCACCCCTCCACTTT; CDR3 protein: CASRAQGMHNSPLHF
D gene: NA; J gene: TRBJ2-1; V gene: TRBV5-1; clone size: NA; CDR3 DNA: TGCGCCAGCAGCCAGGACGGCTACAATGAGCAGTTCTTC; CDR3 protein: CASSQDGYNEQFF
D gene: TRBD1; J gene: TRBJ2-7; V gene: TRBV7-9; clone size: few; CDR3 DNA: TGTGCCAGCAGCTTATGGGGCATGACAGGGGACGAGCAGTACTTC; CDR3 protein: CASSLWGMTGDEQYF
D gene: TRBD1; J gene: TRBJ2-1; V gene: TRBV5-4; clone size: NA; CDR3 DNA: TGTGCCAGCAGCTTACAGGGGTCTCCCGCCAATGAGCAGTTCTTC; CDR3 protein: CASSLQGSPANEQFF
D gene: TRBD1; J gene: TRBJ2-1; V gene: TRBV7-8; clone size: NA; CDR3 DNA: TGTGCCAGCAGCTTGGACAGGGTATACAATGAGCAGTTCTTC; CDR3 protein: CASSLDRVYNEQFF
D gene: TRBD2; J gene: TRBJ2-7; V gene: TRBV9; clone size: few; CDR3 DNA: TGTGCCAGCAGCCCCCTGCTAGCGGGGAACTACGAGCAGTACTTC; CDR3 protein: CASSPLLAGNYEQYF
D gene: TRBD1; J gene: TRBJ2-5; V gene: TRBV7-7; clone size: NA; CDR3 DNA: TGTGCCAGCAGCACGGGACAGGGGGAAGGGACCCAGTACTTC; CDR3 protein: CASSTGQGEGTQYF
D gene: TRBD1; J gene: TRBJ1-6; V gene: TRBV7-8; clone size: NA; CDR3 DNA: TGTGCCAGCAGCCCGCCGGGACAGAGAAATTCACCCCTCCACTTT; CDR3 protein: CASSPPGQRNSPLHF
D gene: TRBD2; J gene: TRBJ2-1; V gene: TRBV11-2; clone size: NA; CDR3 DNA: TGTGCCAGTAAACTAGCGGGAGGAGGGGACAATGAGCAGTTCTTC; CDR3 protein: CASKLAGGGDNEQFF
D gene: NA; J gene: TRBJ2-3; V gene: TRBV24-1; clone size: NA; CDR3 DNA: TGTGCCGCCGGTTTGGGGGGCAGGGATACGCAGTATTTT; CDR3 protein: CAAGLGGRDTQYF
D gene: NA; J gene: TRBJ1-6; V gene: TRBV9; clone size: few; CDR3 DNA: TGTGCCAGCAGCGCCCGCGGCGGGAACCTTAATTCACCCCTCCACTTT; CDR3 protein: CASSARGGNLNSPLHF
D gene: NA; J gene: TRBJ1-2; V gene: TRBV10-3; clone size: NA; CDR3 DNA: TGTGCCATCAGTGAGGTAGGGCGGGGTCATGATGGCTACACCTTC; CDR3 protein: CAISEVGRGHDGYTF
D gene: NA; J gene: TRBJ1-1; V gene: TRBV9; clone size: NA; CDR3 DNA: TGTGCCAGCAGCCCACCAGCCGGCGGGGGAGAAGCTTTCTTT; CDR3 protein: CASSPPAGGGEAFF
D gene: TRBD1; J gene: TRBJ2-5; V gene: TRBV5-4; clone size: NA; CDR3 DNA: TGTGCCAGCAGCTTGGAACGGGACAGGGAAGAGACCCAGTACTTC; CDR3 protein: CASSLERDREETQYF
D gene: TRBD1; J gene: TRBJ1-5; V gene: TRBV6-4; clone size: NA; CDR3 DNA: TGTGCCAGCAGCACGAACCGGGACAGGGTAAATCAGCCCCAGCATTTT; CDR3 protein: CASSTNRDRVNQPQHF
D gene: TRBD1; J gene: TRBJ1-2; V gene: TRBV15; clone size: NA; CDR3 DNA: TGTGCCACCAGCAGAGATAATGGACAGGTCTATGGCTACACCTTC; CDR3 protein: CATSRDNGQVYGYTF
D gene: NA; J gene: TRBJ1-1; V gene: TRBV24-1; clone size: NA; CDR3 DNA: TGTGCCACCAGTGATTTAGGGACTGAAGCTTTCTTT; CDR3 protein: CATSDLGTEAFF
D gene: TRBD1; J gene: TRBJ2-7; V gene: TRBV29-1; clone size: NA; CDR3 DNA: TGCAGCGTTGTTATCCGACAGGGTTCCTACGAGCAGTACTTC; CDR3 protein: CSVVIRQGSYEQYF
D gene: TRBD2; J gene: TRBJ2-1; V gene: TRBV28; clone size: NA; CDR3 DNA: TGTGCCAGCAGTTTAGGCACTAGCGGGAAGACGGTTGAGCAGTTCTTC; CDR3 protein: CASSLGTSGKTVEQFF
D gene: NA; J gene: TRBJ1-5; V gene: TRBV6-5; clone size: NA; CDR3 DNA: TGTGCCAGCAGCTCCGGGACACGTTATCAGCCCCAGCATTTT; CDR3 protein: CASSSGTRYQPQHF
D gene: TRBD1; J gene: TRBJ1-2; V gene: TRBV24-1; clone size: NA; CDR3 DNA: TGTGCCACCAGTGACCCGGGACAGGGGCTTGGCTACACCTTC; CDR3 protein: CATSDPGQGLGYTF
D gene: NA; J gene: TRBJ2-3; V gene: TRBV3-1/TRBV3-2; clone size: NA; CDR3 DNA: TGTGCCAGCAGCCAAGATCCCGGATGGGAGGGGGGCACCCTCACAGATACGCAGTATTTT; CDR3 protein: CASSQDPGWEGGTLTDTQYF